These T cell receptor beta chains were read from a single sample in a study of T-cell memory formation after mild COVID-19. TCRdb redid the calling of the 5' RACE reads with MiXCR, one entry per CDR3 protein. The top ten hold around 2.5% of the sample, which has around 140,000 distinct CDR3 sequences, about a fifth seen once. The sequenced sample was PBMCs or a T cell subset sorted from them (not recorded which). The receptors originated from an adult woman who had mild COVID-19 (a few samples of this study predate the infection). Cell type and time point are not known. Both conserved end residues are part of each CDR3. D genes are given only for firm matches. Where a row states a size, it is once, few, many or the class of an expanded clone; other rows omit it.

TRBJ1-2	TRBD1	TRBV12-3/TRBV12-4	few	TGTGCCAGCAGTTTATCAGGGGGAGAAGGCTACACCTTC	CASSLSGGEGYTF
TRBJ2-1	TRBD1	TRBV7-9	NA	TGTGCCAGCACCTCTCGGGACGGGACAGCTATCAATGAGCAGTTCTTC	CASTSRDGTAINEQFF
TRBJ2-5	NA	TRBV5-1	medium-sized	TGCGCCAGCAGCCACCTACGGGAGACCCAGTACTTC	CASSHLRETQYF
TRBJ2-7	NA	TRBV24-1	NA	TGTGCCTCTGATGGGGCAAACCAGCACGAGCAGTACTTC	CASDGANQHEQYF
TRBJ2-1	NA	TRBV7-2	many	TGTGCCAGCAGCTTCTACAATGAGCAGTTCTTC	CASSFYNEQFF
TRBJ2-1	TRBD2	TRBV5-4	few	TGTGCCAGCAGCCGGGGACTAGCGGAGGGGGATGAGCAGTTCTTC	CASSRGLAEGDEQFF
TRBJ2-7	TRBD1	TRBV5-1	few	TGCGCCAGCAGCTTGGTTGGACAGGGAACTTACGAGCAGTACTTC	CASSLVGQGTYEQYF
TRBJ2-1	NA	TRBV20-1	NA	TGCAGTGCTCCCCGCGCCGGACTTAGTTACAATGAGCAGTTCTTC	CSAPRAGLSYNEQFF
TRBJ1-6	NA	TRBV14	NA	TGTGCCAGCAGTCCAGAGATCTATAATTCACCCCTCCACTTT	CASSPEIYNSPLHF
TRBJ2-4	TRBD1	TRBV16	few	TGTGCCAGCAGCCCTAGACAGGGTTTAAACATTCAGTACTTC	CASSPRQGLNIQYF
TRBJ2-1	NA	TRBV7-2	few	TGTGCCAGCAGCCCTGCTAGGCTTGAGCAGTTCTTC	CASSPARLEQFF
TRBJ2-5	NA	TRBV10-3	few	TGTGCCATCAGAACCGTGACCCAAGAGACCCAGTACTTC	CAIRTVTQETQYF
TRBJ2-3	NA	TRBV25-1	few	TGTGCCAGCAGTACCCCCATGAGGGATACGCAGTATTTT	CASSTPMRDTQYF
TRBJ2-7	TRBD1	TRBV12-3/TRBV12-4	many	TGTGCCAGCAGTCCCCCGGCGGGGACAGGGGCAAGATACGAGCAGTACTTC	CASSPPAGTGARYEQYF
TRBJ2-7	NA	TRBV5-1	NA	TGCGCCAGCAGCCTGCCCTCCTACGAGCAGTACTTC	CASSLPSYEQYF
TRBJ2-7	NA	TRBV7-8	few	TGTGCCAGCAGCTTATCCCCCGGGAATCACGAGCAGTACTTC	CASSLSPGNHEQYF
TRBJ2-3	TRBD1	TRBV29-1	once	TGCAGCGTTGCTCGCGGGACAGGGAACACAGATACGCAGTATTTT	CSVARGTGNTDTQYF
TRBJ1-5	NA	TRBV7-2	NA	TGTGCCAGCAGCTTAACGCCAACCAATCAGCCCCAGCATTTT	CASSLTPTNQPQHF
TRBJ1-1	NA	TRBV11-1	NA	TGTGCCAGCAGCTCTACAGGGAAGAACACTGAAGCTTTCTTT	CASSSTGKNTEAFF
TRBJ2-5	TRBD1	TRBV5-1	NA	TGCGCCAGCTCCGGGACAGGGGGCCCAGAAGAGACCCAGTACTTC	CASSGTGGPEETQYF
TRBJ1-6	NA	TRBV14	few	TGTGCCAGCAGCACCCAACAGAATTCACCCCTCCACTTT	CASSTQQNSPLHF
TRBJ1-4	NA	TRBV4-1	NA	TGCGCCAGCAGACCAATAGGGCTCCCTGGGGAAAAACTGTTTTTT	CASRPIGLPGEKLFF
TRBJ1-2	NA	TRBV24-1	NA	TGTGCCACCAGTGATGGACGGTTTACGGGAGGCTACACCTTC	CATSDGRFTGGYTF
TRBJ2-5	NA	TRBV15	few	TGTGCCACCAGCAGAGACTCCGTGGAGGGGACCCAGTACTTC	CATSRDSVEGTQYF